One sample yielded the 21 T cell receptor beta chains listed below, sequenced in a study of OX40 agonist ivuxolimab in advanced cancers. Method: immunoSEQ multiplex PCR; TCRdb's copy keeps in-frame clones and lacks some. The sample yields about 75,000 clones, more than 90% seen once. This specimen consisted of CD4+ or CD8+ T cells sorted from blood, obtained in a trial of the OX40 agonist ivuxolimab. The receptors derive from an adult with an advanced solid tumor such as melanoma, head and neck, liver or kidney cancer.

This chain links TRBV5-4 with TRBJ2-3; D is unclear. Germline CDR1 is SGHNT and CDR2 is YYREEE (reference sequence). The length of the CDR3 is 13 residues. Trimming cost V 0 bases and J 6 bases, with 8 bases left between them. The CDR3 reads CASSLDSADTQYF. The CDR3 coding sequence is TGTGCCAGCAGCTTGGATTCGGCGGATACGCAGTATTTT.

This chain joins TRBV7-2 and TRBJ1-2; D not certain. The V end lost 5 bases, the J end lost 8 bases, and 15 bases lay between the germline ends. This CDR3 region has 13 residues. Per germline, CDR1 SGHTA and CDR2 FQGNSA. The CDR3 DNA is TGTGCCAGCAGCCCGCGGGCCCTTGGAGGCTACACCTTC. It codes for CASSPRALGGYTF.

The rearrangement joins TRBV27 to TRBJ1-4; 9 bases map to TRBD1. V lost 6 bases and J lost 6; bases outside the gene matches: 5. The germline CDR1 and CDR2 sequences are MNHEY and SMNVEV (reference sequence). The CDR3 is made up of 14 amino acids. CDR3 nucleotides: TGTGCCAGCAGGTCCGGGACAGGGTATGAAAAACTGTTTTTT. Translated: CASRSGTGYEKLFF.

The chain carries TRBV6-5 and TRBJ2-7; 11 bases match TRBD1. Germline lookup yields CDR1 MNHEY and CDR2 SVGAGI. With V trimmed by 5 bases and J by 4 bases, 4 bases remained unmatched. The CDR3 is 14 residues long. The CDR3 is CASSLGQGAYEQYF. Here the CDR3 DNA reads TGTGCCAGCAGTCTAGGACAGGGGGCTTACGAGCAGTACTTC.

V is TRBV5-1 and J is TRBJ2-7; the D gene is possibly TRBD2 (6 bases). The germline gives CDR1 SGHRS, CDR2 YFSETQ. This CDR3 spans 15 amino acids. The ends were cut back, 0 bases at V and 2 bases at J, with 12 bases in the middle. The CDR3 spells CASSLGWTGAYEQYF. CDR3 nucleotides: TGCGCCAGCAGCTTGGGATGGACGGGGGCCTACGAGCAGTACTTC.

The chain employs TRBV7-2 and TRBJ1-5; D gene uncertain. CDR1 SGHTA and CDR2 FQGNSA come from the germline V gene. The CDR3 runs to 14 residues. Trimming removed 5 bases at V and 2 bases at J, with 10 bases between. CDR3 in amino acids: CASSPRQGNQPQHF. In DNA, the CDR3 is TGTGCCAGCAGCCCCCGGCAGGGCAATCAGCCCCAGCATTTT.

The rearrangement joins TRBV7-9 to TRBJ1-1, with D possibly being TRBD1 (5 bases). CDR3 length equals 16 residues. The V end was cut by 0 bases, the J end by 0 bases, with 11 bases between. CDR1 and CDR2 from the germline V gene are SEHNR and FQNEAQ (reference sequence). The CDR3 sequence is CASSLAGGGMNTEAFF. DNA of the CDR3: TGTGCCAGCAGCTTAGCCGGGGGTGGGATGAACACTGAAGCTTTCTTT.

The J gene is TRBJ2-7, the V gene TRBV7-2; D is undetermined. The V end was cut by 3 bases, the J end by 6 bases, with 9 bases between. The CDR3 covers 12 residues. Per germline, CDR1 SGHTA and CDR2 FQGNSA. The CDR3 DNA is TGTGCCAGCAGCTTGATGAGTCCCGAGCAGTACTTC. Amino acid sequence: CASSLMSPEQYF. The whole variable domain, filled in from reference TRBV7-2 and TRBJ2-7, reads GAGVSQSPSNKVTEKGKDVELRCDPISGHTALYWYRQSLGQGLEFLIYFQGNSAPDKSGLPSDRFSAERTGGSVSTLTIQRTQQEDSAVYLCASSLMSPEQYFGPGTRLTVT.

This sequence joins TRBV28 and TRBJ2-3; 11 bases are a match to TRBD2. The trim removed 5 bases at V and 3 bases at J, leaving 1 base unmatched. The CDR3 extends over 14 amino acids. Germline V gene sequence: CDR1 MDHEN, CDR2 SYDVKM. The CDR3 loop is CASSPSGGTDTQYF. CDR3 DNA: TGTGCCAGCAGTCCTAGCGGGGGGACAGATACGCAGTATTTT. The whole variable domain, filled in from reference TRBV28 and TRBJ2-3, reads DVKVTQSSRYLVKRTGEKVFLECVQDMDHENMFWYRQDPGLGLRLIYFSYDVKMKEKGDIPEGYSVSREKKERFSLILESASTNQTSMYLCASSPSGGTDTQYFGPGTRLTVL.

This clone has just one count. This chain links TRBV5-1 with TRBJ2-2, with TRBD1 as a possible D gene (6 bases). V lost 4 bases and J lost 0, with 10 bases in between. In germline, CDR1 is SGHRS, CDR2 YFSETQ. CDR3 size: 15 residues. The CDR3 DNA reads as TGCGCCAGCAGCCCGGACAGAGCGAACACCGGGGAGCTGTTTTTT. Its translation is CASSPDRANTGELFF.

V and J are TRBV4-3 and TRBJ2-7; the match to TRBD1 covers 11 bases. V was clipped by 1 base and J by 3 bases; unmatched bases: 5. CDR3 length equals 16 residues. CDR1 LGHNA and CDR2 YSLEER come from the germline V gene. In DNA form, the CDR3 reads TGCGCCAGCAGCCAAGTATTGGGACAGGGGGTCTACGAGCAGTACTTC. This sequence encodes CASSQVLGQGVYEQYF.

V is TRBV6-1 and J is TRBJ1-6, with TRBD1 as a possible D gene (6 bases). Germline V CDR1 and CDR2: MNHNS, SASEGT. The CDR3 length is 15 residues. Trimming cost V 1 base and J 10 bases, with 14 bases left between them. The CDR3 DNA sequence: TGTGCCAGCAGTGAAGATGGGACAAGATTGTCACCCCTCCACTTT. Residues: CASSEDGTRLSPLHF.

There are a few counts of this clone. The genes are TRBV19 and TRBJ1-5; D is undetermined. There are 15 residues in the CDR3. V lost 7 bases and J lost 3, with 16 bases in between. Germline V gene sequence: CDR1 LNHDA, CDR2 SQIVND (reference sequence). This chain's CDR3 is CASTPPTANNQPQHF. The DNA of the CDR3 is TGTGCCAGTACCCCTCCTACGGCCAACAATCAGCCCCAGCATTTT.

This clone was observed a single time. The V call is TRBV6-1, the J call TRBJ2-2; a possible D gene is TRBD1 (6 bases). CDR3 length equals 16 residues. Trimming removed 1 base from V and 0 bases from J, with 9 bases in between. Germline CDR1 and CDR2: MNHNS and SASEGT. CDR3 in DNA: TGTGCCAGCAGTGAAGAAGACAGGCCGAACACCGGGGAGCTGTTTTTT. Its protein is CASSEEDRPNTGELFF.

V is TRBV6-6 and J is TRBJ1-4, with 10 bases that match TRBD1. Per the germline V gene, CDR1 is MNHNY and CDR2 is SVGAGI (reference sequence). The ends lost 5 bases at V and 7 bases at J; junction bases unmatched: 10. The CDR3 runs 16 residues. The CDR3 nucleotides read TGTGCCAGCAGTCTCCCCCAGACAGGGGGCTTTGAAAAACTGTTTTTT. It is translated as CASSLPQTGGFEKLFF.

The chain couples TRBV28 to TRBJ2-5; 10 bases are shared with TRBD1. J gave up 2 bases and V 5 bases, and 8 bases lay outside the gene matches. The CDR3 is made up of 16 amino acids. The germline CDR1 and CDR2 sequences are MDHEN and SYDVKM. CDR3 sequence: CASSRWTGGGQETQYF. CDR3 DNA sequence: TGTGCCAGCAGTCGATGGACAGGGGGTGGTCAAGAGACCCAGTACTTC.

The chain joins TRBV5-6 to TRBJ1-5, with TRBD1 identical over 7 bases. The germline V gene has CDR1 SGHDT and CDR2 YYEEEE. Trimming cost V 4 bases and J 5 bases; bases outside gene matches: 9. The CDR3 has 15 residues. The DNA of the CDR3 is TGTGCCAGCAGCGCCCGGGACAGAGTGTATCAGCCCCAGCATTTT. It yields the protein CASSARDRVYQPQHF.

This chain uses TRBV6-6 with TRBJ2-7; 7 positions agree with TRBD2. The CDR3 totals 14 residues. The germline V gene has CDR1 MNHNY and CDR2 SVGAGI (reference sequence). J lost 7 bases, V lost 4 bases, and 10 bases had no gene match. The CDR3 sequence: CASSSSDWEGEQYF. The CDR3 nucleotides read TGTGCCAGCAGTTCCTCGGACTGGGAGGGTGAGCAGTACTTC.

The V call is TRBV28, the J call TRBJ1-1, with D perhaps TRBD1 (6 bases). Germline lookup yields CDR1 MDHEN and CDR2 SYDVKM. The CDR3 length is 14 residues. V was shortened by 11 bases and J by 2 bases, with 18 bases between the two germline ends. The CDR3 coding sequence is TGTGCCGCGGGCAGGGGCACACTAAACACTGAAGCTTTCTTT. This encodes CAAGRGTLNTEAFF. The variable domain in full, with the rest retrieved from reference TRBV28 and TRBJ1-1, is DVKVTQSSRYLVKRTGEKVFLECVQDMDHENMFWYRQDPGLGLRLIYFSYDVKMKEKGDIPEGYSVSREKKERFSLILESASTNQTSMYLCAAGRGTLNTEAFFGQGTRLTVV.

This chain connects TRBV9 to TRBJ2-6; 9 nucleotides agree with TRBD1. Germline CDR1 SGDLS, CDR2 YYNGEE. V lost 0 bases, J lost 1 base, and 5 bases stayed unmatched. This CDR3 comprises 18 residues. Here the CDR3 DNA reads TGTGCCAGCAGCGTAGGGACAGGGGTCCAATCTGGGGCCAACGTCCTGACTTTC. Translating it yields CASSVGTGVQSGANVLTF.

The chain combines TRBV19 with TRBJ1-1, with TRBD1 matching over 7 bases. Germline CDR1 is LNHDA and CDR2 is SQIVND (reference sequence). The junction had 6 bases not matched to a gene; V was cut back by 7 bases and J by 1 base. CDR3 length: 14 amino acids. CDR3 coding DNA: TGTGCCAGTACGAGACAGGGCACGAACACTGAAGCTTTCTTT. Translated, it gives CASTRQGTNTEAFF.